This is a list of T cell receptor beta chains from one sample in a study of identical twins. TCRdb re-called the 5' RACE reads with MiXCR, one entry per CDR3 protein. The sample carries roughly 690,000 distinct CDR3 sequences, roughly 6% recorded once. The specimen was naive T cells sorted from blood. All receptors come from a man between 18 and 35 years old in good health. Each CDR3 is given with its conserved first and last residue. A D gene is named only where the DNA matches it firmly.

j_gene | v_gene | d_gene | CDR3aa
TRBJ1-5 | TRBV27 | NA | CASSFGGVQPQHF
TRBJ2-7 | TRBV5-1 | TRBD1 | CASSLGDRTAYEQYF
TRBJ1-1 | TRBV14 | NA | CASSHQGVEAFF
TRBJ2-7 | TRBV6-5 | TRBD1 | CASSYRGQGYEQYF
TRBJ1-3 | TRBV11-1 | NA | CASSPSTGSRSGFSGNTIYF
TRBJ2-7 | TRBV5-1 | NA | CASSLAGKTGANPTF
TRBJ2-2 | TRBV7-9 | NA | CASSLKLASHPGELFF
TRBJ2-5 | TRBV29-1 | NA | CSESTGLTQYF
TRBJ2-7 | TRBV28 | NA | CATRQESSYEQYF
TRBJ1-5 | TRBV12-3/TRBV12-4 | NA | CASSTTGFQPQHF
TRBJ2-7 | TRBV7-2 | NA | CASSQRLRNRVYEQYF
TRBJ2-3 | TRBV25-1 | NA | CAIQSQGTDTQYF
TRBJ2-1 | TRBV12-3/TRBV12-4 | NA | CASRPRSYNEQFF
TRBJ2-3 | TRBV10-3 | NA | CASSGPTDTQYF
TRBJ2-1 | TRBV18 | NA | CASSPPRDSYNEQFF
TRBJ2-1 | TRBV6-5 | TRBD2 | CASSYSRTSGSSYNEQFF
TRBJ2-1 | TRBV2 | TRBD2 | CASNDGLAGVGEQFF
TRBJ2-5 | TRBV29-1 | NA | CSSLDGETQYF
TRBJ2-7 | TRBV20-1 | NA | CSARWRAEQYF
TRBJ1-5 | TRBV5-8 | NA | CASSPDPGVPRLHF
TRBJ1-3 | TRBV20-1 | NA | CSAKLLRGATSGNTIYF
TRBJ1-2 | TRBV4-2 | NA | CASSQVPQGLFSNYGYTF
TRBJ1-1 | TRBV6-5 | NA | CASGRAEAFF
TRBJ2-1 | TRBV11-1 | NA | CASSQMGDGHEQFF
TRBJ2-5 | TRBV25-1 | NA | CASSDPRTALLETQYF
TRBJ2-7 | TRBV28 | TRBD2 | CASSLGGRAAYEQYF
TRBJ2-4 | TRBV29-1 | TRBD1 | CSVAGQGFLKNIQYF
TRBJ2-7 | TRBV12-3/TRBV12-4 | NA | CASSPLRGSHHEQYF
TRBJ2-1 | TRBV11-3 | TRBD2 | CASREGTSGGGEQFF
TRBJ2-1 | TRBV18 | TRBD2 | CASSPGLADLSSYNEQFF
TRBJ2-7 | TRBV28 | NA | CASSIQRGFAYEQYF
TRBJ2-1 | TRBV4-2 | NA | CASSQENLASTGNEQFF
TRBJ2-4 | TRBV5-1 | TRBD2 | CASSPGPLTSAQAKNIQYF
TRBJ2-1 | TRBV7-6 | TRBD2 | CASSLEFAGGPSYNEQFF
TRBJ2-7 | TRBV5-6 | TRBD1 | CASSWDRADEQYF
TRBJ1-1 | TRBV7-9 | TRBD1 | CASSTGDRGRAEAFF
TRBJ2-2 | TRBV10-3 | NA | CAIGVGVIFGNNTGELFF
TRBJ2-5 | TRBV20-1 | TRBD2 | CTARLAQETQYF
TRBJ2-1 | TRBV20-1 | NA | CSAKGLLGYEQFF
TRBJ2-1 | TRBV7-2 | TRBD2 | CASSFTSATIQNEQFF
TRBJ2-1 | TRBV5-6 | NA | CASSLASVAYGHNEQFF
TRBJ2-7 | TRBV25-1 | NA | CASGYGQGASYEQYF
TRBJ2-1 | TRBV7-9 | NA | CASSRDGEISYNEQFF
TRBJ2-3 | TRBV4-1 | NA | CASSPKRASDTQYF
TRBJ1-1 | TRBV3-1 | NA | CASSGIGGATEAFF
TRBJ2-3 | TRBV6-5 | TRBD2 | CASSYGVAGPQADTQYF
TRBJ2-1 | TRBV6-5 | TRBD1 | CASSYGQGRHNEQFF
TRBJ1-5 | TRBV7-2 | NA | CASSFGLNQPQHF
TRBJ2-5 | TRBV10-3 | TRBD1 | CAIRRDSQETQYF
TRBJ2-3 | TRBV24-1 | NA | CATSGELPGDTQYF
TRBJ2-3 | TRBV25-1 | TRBD2 | CASSETTPGTSVVVDTQYF